This entry lists 20 T cell receptor beta chains sequenced from one sample in a study of T cells in Graves' hyperthyroidism and ophthalmopathy (dated by TCRdb to between 2019 and 2020). Library preparation used multiplex PCR. The listed sequencing device is Illumina HiSeq 2000. Amplification of TCR beta CDR3 regions was carried out from RNA transcripts. The first round of RT-PCR for the TCR CDR3 was performed with the HTBI primer set and the Qiagen OneStep RT-PCR kit. The public reads were reanalyzed by TCRdb: fastp trimming at Q25, MiXCR alignment, in-frame beta chains only. Rows matching on CDR3 protein sequence are summarized as one entry with the most common DNA and genes. The sample table shows more than 300,000 distinct CDR3 sequences, and around 13% are seen once. 9% to 9.5% of the sample belongs to the ten largest clones. The sample taken for sequencing was blood. The receptors derive from a woman between 18 and 29 years old with Graves' hyperthyroidism.

Many counts were recorded for this clonotype. This rearrangement joins TRBV20-1 to TRBJ2-5; 12 positions agree with TRBD2. Trimming took 7 bases from V and 4 from J; bases not matched to a gene: 10. This CDR3 comprises 15 residues. The germline CDR1 and CDR2 sequences are DFQATT and SNEGSKA (reference sequence). CDR3 nucleotides: TGCAGTGAAGGGACTAGCGGGTCCTTGCGAGAGACCCAGTACTTC. Its translation is CSEGTSGSLRETQYF.

This clonotype was counted ten times or more. The chain combines TRBV28 with TRBJ2-1; D is possibly TRBD1 (7 bases). Trimming left V 4 bases short and J 0 bases short, with 13 bases between. The CDR3 extends over 16 amino acids. CDR1 MDHEN and CDR2 SYDVKM come from the germline V gene. This chain's CDR3 is CASSSNQGGSYNEQFF. The CDR3 DNA sequence: TGTGCCAGCAGTTCCAATCAGGGGGGCTCCTACAATGAGCAGTTCTTC. The full variable domain, rest sourced from reference TRBV28 and TRBJ2-1, is DVKVTQSSRYLVKRTGEKVFLECVQDMDHENMFWYRQDPGLGLRLIYFSYDVKMKEKGDIPEGYSVSREKKERFSLILESASTNQTSMYLCASSSNQGGSYNEQFFGPGTRLTVL.

This clonotype was seen more than once but under ten times. The V gene is TRBV19, the J gene TRBJ1-2, with D unresolved. The CDR3 consists of 15 residues. Deletions cut 6 bases from V and 0 bases from J, with 14 bases between. Germline V CDR1 and CDR2: LNHDA, SQIVND (reference sequence). CDR3 sequence reads: CASSRGEKANYGYTF. CDR3 nucleotides: TGTGCCAGTAGCAGAGGAGAGAAAGCTAACTATGGCTACACCTTC.

This clonotype was recorded many times. V gene TRBV6-1 combines with J gene TRBJ1-2; possible D gene TRBD1, 6 bases. The germline gives CDR1 MNHNS, CDR2 SASEGT. The CDR3 is made up of 14 amino acids. The V gene lost 2 bases and the J gene lost 5 bases, with 12 bases spanning the gap. CDR3 protein: CASSERAGVYGYTF. CDR3 sequence (DNA): TGTGCCAGCAGTGAACGGGCAGGGGTTTATGGCTACACCTTC.

This clonotype was observed a few times. The V call is TRBV29-1, the J call TRBJ2-5; maybe TRBD2 (6 bases). This CDR3 contains 15 residues. In germline, CDR1 is SQVTM, CDR2 ANQGSEA. V dropped 7 bases and J dropped 6 bases, with 24 bases sitting between them. The CDR3 nucleotides are TGCAGCGGCGCCCAGGTCGGGGACTTATTGAAGACCCAGTACTTC. Its protein product is CSGAQVGDLLKTQYF.

This clonotype was recorded a few times. The rearrangement links TRBV7-8 to TRBJ1-5; TRBD1 is a possible D gene (5 bases). Trimming cost V 5 bases and J 3 bases, with 17 bases left between them. Looked up from germline, CDR1 is SGHVS and CDR2 is FQNEAQ. This CDR3 region has 16 residues. The CDR3 region has the DNA TGTGCCAGCAGCCGAATGGGCGGGGGAACCAATCAGCCCCAGCATTTT. Translation: CASSRMGGGTNQPQHF. Variable domain in full (rest from reference TRBV7-8 and TRBJ1-5): GAGVSQSPRYKVAKRGQDVALRCDPISGHVSLFWYQQALGQGPEFLTYFQNEAQLDKSGLPSDRFFAERPEGSVSTLKIQRTQQEDSAVYLCASSRMGGGTNQPQHFGDGTRLSIL.

In this sample, this clonotype turned up a few times. The chain is built from TRBV6-5 and TRBJ1-5; 7 nucleotides line up with TRBD1. There are 20 residues in the CDR3. Trimming removed 2 bases from V and 0 bases from J; junction bases left unmatched: 16. Germline V gene data show CDR1 as MNHEY and CDR2 as SVGAGI. CDR3 amino acids: CASSYIRQGSIPYSNQPQHF. DNA of the CDR3: TGTGCCAGCAGTTACATCCGACAGGGATCCATTCCTTATAGCAATCAGCCCCAGCATTTT.

At least ten counts were recorded for this clonotype. The chain links TRBV7-8 to TRBJ2-5, with unresolved D. The ends were cut back, 1 base at V and 3 bases at J, with 6 bases in the middle. CDR1 SGHVS and CDR2 FQNEAQ come from the germline V gene. The CDR3 totals 13 residues. The CDR3 nucleotides are TGTGCCAGCAGCTTAGTTCCAGAAGAGACCCAGTACTTC. As protein: CASSLVPEETQYF.

This clonotype was counted at least ten times. The V call is TRBV9, the J call TRBJ2-1; D gene unclear. Trimming took off 3 bases at V and 6 bases at J, with 13 bases between the two ends. This CDR3 is built from 14 residues. The germline CDR1 and CDR2 sequences are SGDLS and YYNGEE. CDR3 coding DNA: TGTGCCAGCAGCGACCCCACGGGTCGCAATGAGCAGTTCTTC. It translates to CASSDPTGRNEQFF.

This clonotype was seen at least ten times. The rearrangement links TRBV29-1 to TRBJ2-1; the match to TRBD1 covers 8 bases. The CDR3 has 13 residues. After removal of 3 bases from V and 7 bases from J, the junction contained 5 bases not matched to a gene. Per germline, CDR1 SQVTM and CDR2 ANQGSEA. As DNA, the CDR3 is TGCAGCGTTGAGGGACAGGCTTTGAATGAGCAGTTCTTC. Protein product: CSVEGQALNEQFF.

V gene TRBV3-1 combines with J gene TRBJ2-5; TRBD2 is a possible D gene (5 bases). The length of the CDR3 is 15 residues. CDR1 and CDR2 (germline): LGHDT, YNNKEL (reference sequence). Trimming took 1 base from V and 2 from J, leaving 11 bases between them. Written as DNA, the CDR3 is TGTGCCAGCAGCCAAGCGGCAAGCGGACAAGAGACCCAGTACTTC. Its translation is CASSQAASGQETQYF.

This clonotype has a count of ten or more. The V gene is TRBV2, the J gene TRBJ2-1; possibly TRBD2 for D (5 bases). The germline CDR1 and CDR2 sequences are SNHLY and FYNNEI. V was trimmed by 9 bases and J by 2 bases, leaving 11 bases between them. The CDR3 spans 13 residues. The CDR3 sequence is CASSSKTYNEQFF. The CDR3 DNA follows: TGTGCCAGTTCTAGCAAAACCTACAATGAGCAGTTCTTC.

This clonotype was seen a few times. The chain recombines TRBV6-2 or TRBV6-3 with TRBJ2-7; 7 bases agree with TRBD2. Germline trimming cut 7 bases from V and 4 bases from J; bases unmatched to any gene: 7. The CDR3 contains 13 residues. Germline CDR1 and CDR2: MNHEY and SVGEGT. CDR3 in amino acids: CASTFGGVYEQYF. CDR3 sequence (DNA): TGTGCCAGCACGTTTGGGGGGGTTTACGAGCAGTACTTC.

This clonotype occurred a few times. This may stem from a read error, because a much larger clone lies one nucleotide away. The rearrangement joins TRBV24-1 to TRBJ1-2; D might be TRBD1 (5 bases). This CDR3 comprises 13 residues. Germline CDR1 KGHDR, CDR2 SFDVKD. The CDR3 sequence is CTTSDNPGMGYTF. As DNA, the CDR3 is TGTACCACCAGTGATAATCCAGGGATGGGCTACACCTTC.

This clonotype came up many times. The J gene is TRBJ1-4, the V gene TRBV27, with D maybe TRBD1 (5 bases). This CDR3 contains 13 residues. Germline CDR1 and CDR2: MNHEY and SMNVEV (reference sequence). The germline V and J ends were trimmed by 6 bases and 5 bases, with 10 bases remaining between them. CDR3 amino acids: CASRRGGNEKLFF. The DNA for the CDR3 is TGTGCCAGCAGGCGTGGGGGAAATGAAAAACTGTTTTTT. The variable domain in full, completed from reference TRBV27 and TRBJ1-4, reads EAQVTQNPRYLITVTGKKLTVTCSQNMNHEYMSWYRQDPGLGLRQIYYSMNVEVTDKGDVPEGYKVSRKEKRNFPLILESPSPNQTSLYFCASRRGGNEKLFFGSGTQLSVL.

This clonotype was picked up a small number of times. The chain has TRBV29-1 and TRBJ1-1, with a possible D match to TRBD1 (6 bases). Germline V gene lookup returns CDR1 SQVTM and CDR2 ANQGSEA. Trimming cost V 7 bases and J 7 bases, with 13 bases left between them. The CDR3 loop spans 11 amino acids. The CDR3: CSGARGGEAFF. The CDR3 nucleotides are TGCAGCGGGGCTAGGGGGGGTGAAGCTTTCTTT.

This clonotype was detected many times. This chain links TRBV2 with TRBJ2-1; unclear D gene. The CDR3 runs 13 residues. The germline CDR1 and CDR2 sequences are SNHLY and FYNNEI. Trimming stripped 6 bases from V and 4 bases from J, with 10 bases between. The CDR3 region has the DNA TGTGCCAGCAGACGGGCTACGTACAATGAGCAGTTCTTC. Amino acid sequence: CASRRATYNEQFF.

This clonotype was found many times. The chain couples TRBV24-1 to TRBJ2-3, with D hard to call. This CDR3 is 14 amino acids long. Germline V gene data show CDR1 as KGHDR and CDR2 as SFDVKD. The ends were cut back, 12 bases at V and 0 bases at J, with 15 bases in the middle. CDR3 amino acids: CASSHTASTDTQYF. The CDR3 nucleotides read TGTGCCTCCTCCCACACCGCTAGCACAGATACGCAGTATTTT.

This clonotype showed up many times. V usage is TRBV2 and J usage is TRBJ2-7, with D perhaps matching TRBD1 (6 bases). V was trimmed by 7 bases and J by 3 bases, leaving 13 bases between them. This CDR3 is built from 13 residues. CDR1 and CDR2 from the germline V gene are SNHLY and FYNNEI. DNA of the CDR3: TGTGCCAGCAAAGGAACGGGACACTACGAGCAGTACTTC. Translation gives CASKGTGHYEQYF.

This clonotype was recorded many times. Sequence at one end of the junction differs from germline and may be a read error. The chain joins TRBV7-2 to TRBJ1-1; D might be TRBD1 (5 bases). Germline V gene lookup returns CDR1 SGHTA and CDR2 FQGNSA. The CDR3 totals 13 residues. The DNA for the CDR3 is TGTGCCAGCACCTTACAGGCGGGGCTAGGAGCTTTCTTT. Translating it yields CASTLQAGLGAFF.